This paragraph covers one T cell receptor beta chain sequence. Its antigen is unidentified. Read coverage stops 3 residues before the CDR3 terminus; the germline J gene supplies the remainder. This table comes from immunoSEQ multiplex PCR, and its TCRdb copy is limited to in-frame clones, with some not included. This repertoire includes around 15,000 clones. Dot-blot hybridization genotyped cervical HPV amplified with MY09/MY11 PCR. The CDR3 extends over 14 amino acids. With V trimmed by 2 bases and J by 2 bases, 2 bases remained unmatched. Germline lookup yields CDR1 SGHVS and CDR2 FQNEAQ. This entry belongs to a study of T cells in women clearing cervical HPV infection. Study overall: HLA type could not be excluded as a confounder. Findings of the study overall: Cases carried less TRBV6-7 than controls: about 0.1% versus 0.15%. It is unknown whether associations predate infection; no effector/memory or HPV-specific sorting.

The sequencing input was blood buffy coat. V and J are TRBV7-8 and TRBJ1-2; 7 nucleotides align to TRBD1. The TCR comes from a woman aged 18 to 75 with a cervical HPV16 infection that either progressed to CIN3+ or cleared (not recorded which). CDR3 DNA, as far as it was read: TGTGCCAGCAGCTTAACACAGGGGAACTATGGC. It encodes CASSLTQGNYG. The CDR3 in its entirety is CASSLTQGNYGYTF.